This entry is about one T cell receptor beta chain. Its specificity is not known. Pooling was applied to second doses at about 4 or about 12 weeks. The data were taken from a study of T cell responses to AZD1222 COVID-19 vaccine. Study-level results: The reported proportion of spike-specific TCRs targeting unmutated variant regions was nearly half. White British donors predominated, females outnumbered males, and clonal diversity was possibly underestimated.

Germline V CDR1 and CDR2: SNHLY, FYNNEI. This CDR3 has 16 residues. V lost 5 bases, J lost 1 base, and 5 bases stayed unmatched. Profiling relied on immunoSEQ multiplex PCR, and the TCRdb table lists in-frame clones only, not all of them. The sample holds over 80,000 clones; roughly 90% are singletons and the top ten take just over 8%. Sequencing was performed on peripheral blood, taken 28 days after the second AZD1222 dose. The clonotype was recovered from an adult who received the AZD1222 COVID-19 vaccine. The gene calls are TRBV2 and TRBJ1-5; 10 nucleotides align to TRBD1. CDR3 protein: CASSLRTGGSNQPQHF. In DNA form, the CDR3 reads TGTGCCAGCAGTCTACGGACAGGGGGGAGCAATCAGCCCCAGCATTTT.